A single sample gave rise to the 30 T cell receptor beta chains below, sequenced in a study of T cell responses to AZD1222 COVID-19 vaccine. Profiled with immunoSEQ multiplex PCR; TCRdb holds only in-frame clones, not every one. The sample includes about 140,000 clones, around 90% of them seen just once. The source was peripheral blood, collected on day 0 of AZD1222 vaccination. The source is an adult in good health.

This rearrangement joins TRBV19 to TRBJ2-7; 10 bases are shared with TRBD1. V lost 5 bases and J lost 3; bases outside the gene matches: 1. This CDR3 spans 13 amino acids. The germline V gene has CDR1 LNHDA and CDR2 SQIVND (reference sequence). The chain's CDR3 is CASSGDRGYEQYF. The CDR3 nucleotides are TGTGCCAGTAGTGGGGACAGGGGCTACGAGCAGTACTTC. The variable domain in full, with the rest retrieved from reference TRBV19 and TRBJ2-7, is DGGITQSPKYLFRKEGQNVTLSCEQNLNHDAMYWYRQDPGQGLRLIYYSQIVNDFQKGDIAEGYSVSREKKESFPLTVTSAQKNPTAFYLCASSGDRGYEQYFGPGTRLTVT.

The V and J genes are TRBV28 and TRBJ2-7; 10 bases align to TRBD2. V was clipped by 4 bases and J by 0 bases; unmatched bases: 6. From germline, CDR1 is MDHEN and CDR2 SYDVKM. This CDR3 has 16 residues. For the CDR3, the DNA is TGTGCCAGCAGTTCAAGGACTAGCGGTAGCTCCTACGAGCAGTACTTC. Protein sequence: CASSSRTSGSSYEQYF. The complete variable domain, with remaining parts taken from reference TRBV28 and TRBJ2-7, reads DVKVTQSSRYLVKRTGEKVFLECVQDMDHENMFWYRQDPGLGLRLIYFSYDVKMKEKGDIPEGYSVSREKKERFSLILESASTNQTSMYLCASSSRTSGSSYEQYFGPGTRLTVT.

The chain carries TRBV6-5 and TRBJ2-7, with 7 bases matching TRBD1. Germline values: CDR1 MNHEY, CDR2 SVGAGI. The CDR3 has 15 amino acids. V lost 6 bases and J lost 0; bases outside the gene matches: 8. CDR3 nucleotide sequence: TGTGCCAGCAGGAGATCAGGGGGAACCTCCTACGAGCAGTACTTC. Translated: CASRRSGGTSYEQYF.

Here the CDR3 reads CASSPGQGASTGELFF. The CDR3 nucleotides read TGCGCCAGCAGCCCCGGACAGGGGGCCTCAACCGGGGAGCTGTTTTTT. The V and J genes are TRBV4-3 and TRBJ2-2; 11 nucleotides agree with TRBD1. Germline V gene data show CDR1 as LGHNA and CDR2 as YSLEER. CDR3 length: 16 amino acids. The J segment lost 5 bases and the V segment lost 4 bases, leaving 6 bases of the junction unmatched.

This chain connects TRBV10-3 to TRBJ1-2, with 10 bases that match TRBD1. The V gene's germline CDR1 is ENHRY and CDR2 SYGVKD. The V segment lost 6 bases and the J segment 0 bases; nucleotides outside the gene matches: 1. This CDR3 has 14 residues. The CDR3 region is CAIRGTGANYGYTF. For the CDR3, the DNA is TGTGCCATCAGGGGGACAGGGGCTAACTATGGCTACACCTTC.

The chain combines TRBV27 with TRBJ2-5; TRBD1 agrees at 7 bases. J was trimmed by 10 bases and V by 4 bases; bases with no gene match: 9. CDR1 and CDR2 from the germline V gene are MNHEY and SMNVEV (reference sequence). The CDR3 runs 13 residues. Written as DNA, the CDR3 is TGTGCCAGCAGTTCAGGGACAGTAGGGGTCCAGTACTTC. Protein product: CASSSGTVGVQYF.

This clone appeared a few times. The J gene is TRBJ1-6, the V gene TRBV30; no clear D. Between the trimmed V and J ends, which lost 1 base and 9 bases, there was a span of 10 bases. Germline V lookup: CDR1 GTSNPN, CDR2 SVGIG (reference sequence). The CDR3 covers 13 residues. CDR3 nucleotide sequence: TGTGCCTGGAGTGCGGAACAAATTTCACCCCTCCACTTT. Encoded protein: CAWSAEQISPLHF.

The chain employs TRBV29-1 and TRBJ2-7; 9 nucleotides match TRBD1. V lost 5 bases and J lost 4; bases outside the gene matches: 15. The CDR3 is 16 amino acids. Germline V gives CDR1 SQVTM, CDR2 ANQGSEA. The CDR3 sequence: CSVIPGQGRGHYEQYF. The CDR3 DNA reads TGCAGCGTTATACCGGGACAGGGAAGGGGACATTACGAGCAGTACTTC.

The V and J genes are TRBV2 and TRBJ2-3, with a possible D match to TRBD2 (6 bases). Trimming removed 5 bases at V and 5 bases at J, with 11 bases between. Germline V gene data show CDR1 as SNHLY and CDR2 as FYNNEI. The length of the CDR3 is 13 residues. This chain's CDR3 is CASSRLEGDTQYF. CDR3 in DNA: TGTGCCAGCAGTAGACTAGAGGGAGATACGCAGTATTTT.

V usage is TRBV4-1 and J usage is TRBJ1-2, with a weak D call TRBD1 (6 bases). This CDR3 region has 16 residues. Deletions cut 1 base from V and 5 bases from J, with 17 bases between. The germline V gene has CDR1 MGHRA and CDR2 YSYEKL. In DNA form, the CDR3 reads TGCGCCAGCAGCCAAGCGGGGGCTCAGACGGATTATGGCTACACCTTC. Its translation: CASSQAGAQTDYGYTF.

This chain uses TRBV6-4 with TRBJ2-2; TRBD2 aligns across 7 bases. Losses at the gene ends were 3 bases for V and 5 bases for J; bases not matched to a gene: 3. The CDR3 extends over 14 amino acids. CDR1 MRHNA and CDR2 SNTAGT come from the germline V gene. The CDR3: CASSEDGGTGELFF. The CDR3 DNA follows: TGTGCCAGCAGTGAGGACGGGGGGACCGGGGAGCTGTTTTTT.

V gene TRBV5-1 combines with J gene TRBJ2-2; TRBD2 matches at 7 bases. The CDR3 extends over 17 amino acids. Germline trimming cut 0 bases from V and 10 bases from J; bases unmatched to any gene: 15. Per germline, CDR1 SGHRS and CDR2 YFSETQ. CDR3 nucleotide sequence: TGCGCCAGCAGCTTGGGGTGGCTAGCGGTCTCGTCGGAGGAGCTGTTTTTT. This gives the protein CASSLGWLAVSSEELFF.

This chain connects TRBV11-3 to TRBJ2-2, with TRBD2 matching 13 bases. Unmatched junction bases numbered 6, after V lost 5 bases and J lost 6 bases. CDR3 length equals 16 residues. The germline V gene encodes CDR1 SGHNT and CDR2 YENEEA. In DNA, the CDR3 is TGTGCCAGCAGCACCGGACTAGCGGGAGCCCCCGGGGAGCTGTTTTTT. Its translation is CASSTGLAGAPGELFF.

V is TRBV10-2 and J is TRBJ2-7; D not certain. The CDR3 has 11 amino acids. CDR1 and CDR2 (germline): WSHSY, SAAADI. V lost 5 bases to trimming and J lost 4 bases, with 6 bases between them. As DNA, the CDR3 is TGCGCCAGCAGTCAGAGATACGAGCAGTACTTC. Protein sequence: CASSQRYEQYF.

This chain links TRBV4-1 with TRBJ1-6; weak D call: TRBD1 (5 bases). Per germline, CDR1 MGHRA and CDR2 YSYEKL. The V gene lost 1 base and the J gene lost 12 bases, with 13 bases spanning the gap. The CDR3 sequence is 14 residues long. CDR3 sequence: CASSQVRVRVPLHF. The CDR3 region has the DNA TGCGCCAGCAGCCAAGTCAGGGTACGGGTACCCCTCCACTTT.

CDR3 in amino acids: CAISESGGAGVIDEQFF. In DNA form, the CDR3 reads TGTGCCATCAGTGAGTCGGGGGGAGCGGGAGTGATCGATGAGCAGTTCTTC. This chain uses TRBV10-3 with TRBJ2-1; 8 bases agree with TRBD2. The V segment lost 0 bases and the J segment 8 bases; nucleotides outside the gene matches: 12. Germline V gene lookup returns CDR1 ENHRY and CDR2 SYGVKD. The CDR3 loop spans 17 amino acids.

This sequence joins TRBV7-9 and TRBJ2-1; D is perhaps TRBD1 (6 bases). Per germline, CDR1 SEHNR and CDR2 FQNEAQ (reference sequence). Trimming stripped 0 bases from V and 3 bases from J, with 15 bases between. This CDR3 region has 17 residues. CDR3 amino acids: CASSLAPQGRYYNEQFF. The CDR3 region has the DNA TGTGCCAGCAGCTTAGCCCCACAGGGAAGGTACTACAATGAGCAGTTCTTC.

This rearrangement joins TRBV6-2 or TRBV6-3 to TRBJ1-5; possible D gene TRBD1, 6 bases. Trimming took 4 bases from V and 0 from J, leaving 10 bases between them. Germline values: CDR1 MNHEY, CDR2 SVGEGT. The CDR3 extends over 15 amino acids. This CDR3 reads CASSWTVNSNQPQHF. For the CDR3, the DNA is TGTGCCAGCAGTTGGACAGTTAATAGCAATCAGCCCCAGCATTTT.

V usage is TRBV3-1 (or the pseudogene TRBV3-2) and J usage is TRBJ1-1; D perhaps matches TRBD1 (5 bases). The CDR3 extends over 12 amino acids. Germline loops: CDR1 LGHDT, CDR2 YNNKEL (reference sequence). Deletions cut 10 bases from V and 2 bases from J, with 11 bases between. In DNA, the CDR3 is TGTGCCACCCGGGACCCAAACACTGAAGCTTTCTTT. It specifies CATRDPNTEAFF.

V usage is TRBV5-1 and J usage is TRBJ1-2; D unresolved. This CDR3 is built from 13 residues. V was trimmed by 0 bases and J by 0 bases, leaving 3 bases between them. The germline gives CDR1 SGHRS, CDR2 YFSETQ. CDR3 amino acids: CASSLGPNYGYTF. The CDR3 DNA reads TGCGCCAGCAGCTTGGGACCTAACTATGGCTACACCTTC.

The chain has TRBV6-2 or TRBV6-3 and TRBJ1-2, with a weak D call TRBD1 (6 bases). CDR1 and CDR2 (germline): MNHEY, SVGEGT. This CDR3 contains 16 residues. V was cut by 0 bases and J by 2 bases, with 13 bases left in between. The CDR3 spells CASSYSSGTKNYGYTF. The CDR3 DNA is TGTGCCAGCAGTTACTCGTCCGGGACAAAGAACTATGGCTACACCTTC.

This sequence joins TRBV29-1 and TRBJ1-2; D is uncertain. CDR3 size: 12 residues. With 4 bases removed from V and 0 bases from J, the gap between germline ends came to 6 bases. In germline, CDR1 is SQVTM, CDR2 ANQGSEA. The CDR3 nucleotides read TGCAGCGTTGTTAGTACTAACTATGGCTACACCTTC. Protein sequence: CSVVSTNYGYTF. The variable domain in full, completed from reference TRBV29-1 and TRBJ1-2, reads SAVISQKPSRDICQRGTSLTIQCQVDSQVTMMFWYRQQPGQSLTLIATANQGSEATYESGFVIDKFPISRPNLTFSTLTVSNMSPEDSSIYLCSVVSTNYGYTFGSGTRLTVV.

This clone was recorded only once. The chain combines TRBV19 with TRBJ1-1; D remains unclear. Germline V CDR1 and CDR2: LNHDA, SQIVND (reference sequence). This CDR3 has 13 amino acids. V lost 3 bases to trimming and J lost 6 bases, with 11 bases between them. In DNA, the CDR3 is TGTGCCAGTAGTATTCGAGGAATCGCTGAAGCTTTCTTT. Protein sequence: CASSIRGIAEAFF.

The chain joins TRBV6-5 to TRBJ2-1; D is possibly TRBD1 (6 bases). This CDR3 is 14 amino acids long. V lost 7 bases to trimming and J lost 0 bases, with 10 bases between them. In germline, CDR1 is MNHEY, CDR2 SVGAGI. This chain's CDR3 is CASTTGTSYNEQFF. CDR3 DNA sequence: TGTGCCAGCACCACAGGGACCTCCTACAATGAGCAGTTCTTC.

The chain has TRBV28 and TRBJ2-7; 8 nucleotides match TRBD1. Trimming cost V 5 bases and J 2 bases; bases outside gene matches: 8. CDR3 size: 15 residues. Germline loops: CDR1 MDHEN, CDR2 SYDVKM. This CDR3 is CASSPPGGAPYEQYF. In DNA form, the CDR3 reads TGTGCCAGCAGTCCCCCAGGGGGCGCCCCCTACGAGCAGTACTTC.

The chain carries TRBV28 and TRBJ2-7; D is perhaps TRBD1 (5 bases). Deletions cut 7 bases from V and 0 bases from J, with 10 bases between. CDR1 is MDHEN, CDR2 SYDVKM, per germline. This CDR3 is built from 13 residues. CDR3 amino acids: CASNHRSSYEQYF. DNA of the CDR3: TGTGCCAGCAACCACAGGAGCTCCTACGAGCAGTACTTC.

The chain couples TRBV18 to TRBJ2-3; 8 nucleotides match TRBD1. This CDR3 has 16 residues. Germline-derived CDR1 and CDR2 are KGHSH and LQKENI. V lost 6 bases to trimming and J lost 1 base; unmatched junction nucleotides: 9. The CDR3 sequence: CASSRGQVRGTDTQYF. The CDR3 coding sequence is TGTGCCAGCTCGCGGGGACAGGTCCGAGGCACAGATACGCAGTATTTT.

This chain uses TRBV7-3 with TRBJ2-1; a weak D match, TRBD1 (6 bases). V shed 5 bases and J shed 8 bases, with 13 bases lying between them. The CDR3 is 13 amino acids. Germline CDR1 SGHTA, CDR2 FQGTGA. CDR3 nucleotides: TGTGCCAGCAGCACTATCAGGGGTCATGAGCAGTTCTTC. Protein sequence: CASSTIRGHEQFF.

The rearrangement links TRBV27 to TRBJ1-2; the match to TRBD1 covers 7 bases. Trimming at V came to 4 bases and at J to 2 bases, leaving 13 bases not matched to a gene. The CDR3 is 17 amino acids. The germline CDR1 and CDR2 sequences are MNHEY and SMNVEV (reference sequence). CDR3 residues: CASSSNTRDRFNYGYTF. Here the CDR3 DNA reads TGTGCCAGCAGTTCGAACACCCGGGACAGATTCAACTATGGCTACACCTTC.

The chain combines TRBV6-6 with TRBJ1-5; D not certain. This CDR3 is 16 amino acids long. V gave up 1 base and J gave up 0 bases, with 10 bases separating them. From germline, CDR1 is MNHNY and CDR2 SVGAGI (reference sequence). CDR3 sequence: CASSYFRANSNQPQHF. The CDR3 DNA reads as TGTGCCAGCAGTTACTTTAGGGCAAATAGCAATCAGCCCCAGCATTTT.